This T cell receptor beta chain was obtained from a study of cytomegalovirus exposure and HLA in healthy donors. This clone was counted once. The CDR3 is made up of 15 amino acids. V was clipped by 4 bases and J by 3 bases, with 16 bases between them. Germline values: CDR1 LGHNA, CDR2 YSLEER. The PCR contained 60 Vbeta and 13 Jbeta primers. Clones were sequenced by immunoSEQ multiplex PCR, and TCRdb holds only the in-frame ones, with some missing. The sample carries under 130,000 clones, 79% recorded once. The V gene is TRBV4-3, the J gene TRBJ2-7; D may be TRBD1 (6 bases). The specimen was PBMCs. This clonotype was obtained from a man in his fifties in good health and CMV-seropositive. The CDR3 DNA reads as TGCGCCAGCAGCCGAGCACAGGGTCTGGGCTACGAGCAGTACTTC. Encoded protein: CASSRAQGLGYEQYF.